This T cell receptor (beta chain) appears in the sequencing data of a study of CD8 T cells in ankylosing spondylitis. General observations from the study: From matched ankylosing spondylitis synovial fluid, disease-linked clones were reportedly recovered at significantly enriched levels. Seemingly characteristic of ankylosing spondylitis blood was a TCR beta motif consisting of under ten highly homologous variants. Prior work had noted some motif variants in reactive arthritis blood and synovial fluid.

This clonotype was recorded many times. What it binds is unknown. V lost 4 bases and J 6 bases, leaving 9 bases between the germline ends. CDR1 is SQVTM and CDR2 is ANQGSEA in the germline V gene. This CDR3 region has 12 residues. The authors made TCR beta libraries by quantitative 5'-RACE with molecular barcodes. TCRdb fed the 5' RACE reads into MiXCR, producing one record per CDR3 protein. The sample records 240,000 or so distinct CDR3 sequences, about 11% being singletons. This TCR derives from a male donor with ankylosing spondylitis or in good health (not recorded which). The V gene is TRBV29-1, the J gene TRBJ2-2; possibly TRBD2 for D (6 bases). Input material: blood, either unsorted or a sorted T cell fraction (not recorded which). CDR3 protein: CSVGREAGELFF. The CDR3 DNA reads as TGCAGCGTTGGGAGGGAGGCCGGGGAGCTGTTTTTT.